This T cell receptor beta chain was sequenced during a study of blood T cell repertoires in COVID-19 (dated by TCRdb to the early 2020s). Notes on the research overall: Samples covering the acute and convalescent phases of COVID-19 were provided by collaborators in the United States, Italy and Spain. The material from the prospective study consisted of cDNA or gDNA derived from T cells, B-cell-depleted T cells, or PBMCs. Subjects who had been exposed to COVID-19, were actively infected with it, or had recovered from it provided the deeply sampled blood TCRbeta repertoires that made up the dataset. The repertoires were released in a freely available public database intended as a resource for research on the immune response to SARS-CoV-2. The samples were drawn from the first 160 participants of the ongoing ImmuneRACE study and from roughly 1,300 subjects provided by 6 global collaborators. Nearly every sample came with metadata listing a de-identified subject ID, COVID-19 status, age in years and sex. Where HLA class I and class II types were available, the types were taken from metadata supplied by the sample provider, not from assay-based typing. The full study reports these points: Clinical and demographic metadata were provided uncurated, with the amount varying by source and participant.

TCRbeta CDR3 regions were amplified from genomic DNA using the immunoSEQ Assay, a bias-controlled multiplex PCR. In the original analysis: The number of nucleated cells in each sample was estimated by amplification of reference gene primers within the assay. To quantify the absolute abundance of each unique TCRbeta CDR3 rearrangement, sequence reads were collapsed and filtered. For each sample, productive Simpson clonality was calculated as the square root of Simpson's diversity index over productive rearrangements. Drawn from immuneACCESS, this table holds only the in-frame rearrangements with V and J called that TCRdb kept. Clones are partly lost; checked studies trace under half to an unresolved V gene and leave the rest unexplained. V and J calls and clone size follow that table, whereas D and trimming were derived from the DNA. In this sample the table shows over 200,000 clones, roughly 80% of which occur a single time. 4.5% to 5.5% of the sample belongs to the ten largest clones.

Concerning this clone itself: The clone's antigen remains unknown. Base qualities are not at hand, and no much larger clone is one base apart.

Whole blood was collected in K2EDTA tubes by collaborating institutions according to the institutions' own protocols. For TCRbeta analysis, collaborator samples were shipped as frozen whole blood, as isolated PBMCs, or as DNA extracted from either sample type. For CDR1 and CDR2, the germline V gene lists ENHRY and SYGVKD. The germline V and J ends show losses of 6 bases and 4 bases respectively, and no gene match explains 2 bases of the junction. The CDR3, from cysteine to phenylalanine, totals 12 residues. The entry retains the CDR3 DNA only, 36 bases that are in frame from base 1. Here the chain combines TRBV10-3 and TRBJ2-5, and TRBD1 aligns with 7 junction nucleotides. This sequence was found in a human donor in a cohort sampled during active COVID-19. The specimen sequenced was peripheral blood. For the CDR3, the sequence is CAIRQGSETQYF. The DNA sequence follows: TGTGCCATCAGACAGGGGTCAGAGACCCAGTACTTC.